The sequence of this T cell receptor beta chain was determined in a study of neoadjuvant nivolumab and ipilimumab in lung cancer. Study results and caveats: Compared with tumor-adjacent uninvolved lung, resected tumors showed greater richness and clonality. Blood richness before therapy tracked richness in tumors resected after neoadjuvant therapy. Only two of four nivolumab-treated tumors gained richness and clonality by surgery. TCR clonality did not significantly correlate with pathologic tumor regression.

Clones were read by immunoSEQ multiplex PCR, and TCRdb kept only the in-frame ones, dropping some. Seen here are 4,500 to 5,000 clones, roughly 80% observed once, and the top ten hold 3.3%. V was clipped by 1 base and J by 2 bases; unmatched bases: 8. CDR1 and CDR2 from the germline V gene are LGHNT and FRNRAP. The CDR3 totals 17 residues. Worth noting for this clone: Its antigen is as yet unknown.

The chain is built from TRBV12-5 and TRBJ2-1; TRBD1 matches 7 bases. The sequence derives from an adult with non-small cell lung cancer. Some clones in this sample may be carry-over from other donors' samples. This specimen consisted of normal lung tissue adjacent to the tumor, obtained after neoadjuvant nivolumab, alone or with ipilimumab, at or shortly before surgery. The CDR3 spells CASGLGWGQGAYNEQFF. The CDR3 DNA reads as TGTGCTAGTGGTTTGGGATGGGGGCAGGGGGCCTACAATGAGCAGTTCTTC. Based on the CDR3 plus reference TRBV12-5 and TRBJ2-1, the full variable domain is DARVTQTPRHKVTEMGQEVTMRCQPILGHNTVFWYRQTMMQGLELLAYFRNRAPLDDSGMPKDRFSAEMPDATLATLKIQPSEPRDSAVYFCASGLGWGQGAYNEQFFGPGTRLTVL.